A selection of T cell receptor beta chains follows, all from one sample in a study of cytomegalovirus exposure and HLA in healthy donors. Generated by immunoSEQ multiplex PCR, the TCRdb table keeps only in-frame clones and is missing some. The table shows about 98,000 clones, with around 80% occurring only once. The specimen sequenced was PBMCs. The receptor set was obtained from a man younger than 30 in good health and CMV-seropositive. The CDR3 runs from the conserved cysteine through the conserved F or W. The order of the fields is J gene, clone size, V gene, D gene, CDR3 protein, CDR3 DNA. The D gene is left open where the match is weak. Clone size is stated in some rows and not others, as once, few, many or a class when expanded.

j_call: TRBJ1-1; clone_size: NA; v_call: TRBV13; d_call: TRBD1; cdr3_aa: CASSLEGTGGKAFF; cdr3_nt: TGTGCCAGCAGCTTAGAAGGGACAGGGGGCAAGGCTTTCTTT
j_call: TRBJ2-3; clone_size: NA; v_call: TRBV7-9; d_call: TRBD1; cdr3_aa: CASSRDSRDTQYF; cdr3_nt: TGTGCCAGCAGCCGGGACAGCAGAGATACGCAGTATTTT
j_call: TRBJ1-3; clone_size: NA; v_call: TRBV7-2; d_call: NA; cdr3_aa: CASSFGGASSGNTIYF; cdr3_nt: TGTGCCAGCAGCTTCGGGGGTGCGAGCTCTGGAAACACCATATATTTT
j_call: TRBJ2-7; clone_size: NA; v_call: TRBV12-5; d_call: TRBD1; cdr3_aa: CASGSGDRPYEQYF; cdr3_nt: TGTGCTAGTGGTTCCGGGGACAGACCATACGAGCAGTACTTC
j_call: TRBJ1-1; clone_size: few; v_call: TRBV7-9; d_call: TRBD1; cdr3_aa: CASRTLTGRRIEAFF; cdr3_nt: TGTGCCAGCAGAACTCTGACAGGGAGAAGGATTGAAGCTTTCTTT
j_call: TRBJ1-6; clone_size: NA; v_call: TRBV30; d_call: NA; cdr3_aa: CAWGQRGTPLHF; cdr3_nt: TGTGCCTGGGGACAGAGAGGGACACCCCTCCACTTT
j_call: TRBJ2-7; clone_size: NA; v_call: TRBV30; d_call: NA; cdr3_aa: CAWSRPHSRTGQPTYEQYF; cdr3_nt: TGTGCCTGGAGTAGACCCCATTCGCGGACCGGACAGCCTACCTACGAGCAGTACTTC
j_call: TRBJ2-2; clone_size: NA; v_call: TRBV10-3; d_call: TRBD1; cdr3_aa: CAESGTGSTGELFF; cdr3_nt: TGTGCTGAGTCCGGGACAGGGAGCACCGGGGAGCTGTTTTTT
j_call: TRBJ2-7; clone_size: NA; v_call: TRBV5-5; d_call: NA; cdr3_aa: CASSLEGWEQYF; cdr3_nt: TGTGCCAGCAGCTTGGAGGGGTGGGAGCAGTACTTC
j_call: TRBJ1-2; clone_size: NA; v_call: TRBV27; d_call: TRBD1; cdr3_aa: CASSPGGTALGYTF; cdr3_nt: TGTGCCAGCAGCCCTGGAGGGACAGCGTTAGGCTACACCTTC
j_call: TRBJ1-4; clone_size: NA; v_call: TRBV18; d_call: NA; cdr3_aa: CASSILINEKLFF; cdr3_nt: TGTGCCAGCTCAATACTGATTAATGAAAAACTGTTTTTT
j_call: TRBJ2-7; clone_size: NA; v_call: TRBV6-1; d_call: NA; cdr3_aa: CASSEGLMTDTSGIVSSYEQYF; cdr3_nt: TGTGCCAGCAGTGAAGGCCTTATGACGGATACCTCCGGGATAGTGAGCTCCTACGAGCAGTACTTC
j_call: TRBJ2-7; clone_size: NA; v_call: TRBV7-9; d_call: NA; cdr3_aa: CASSHRDKPDYEQYF; cdr3_nt: TGTGCCAGCAGCCACCGGGACAAACCAGATTACGAGCAGTACTTC
j_call: TRBJ1-3; clone_size: NA; v_call: TRBV2; d_call: NA; cdr3_aa: CASTSTGESGNTIYF; cdr3_nt: TGTGCCAGCACTTCCACAGGAGAATCTGGAAACACCATATATTTT
j_call: TRBJ1-6; clone_size: NA; v_call: TRBV9; d_call: TRBD1; cdr3_aa: CASSYGTGGNSPLHF; cdr3_nt: TGTGCCAGCAGCTACGGGACAGGGGGTAATTCACCCCTCCACTTT
j_call: TRBJ1-1; clone_size: NA; v_call: TRBV7-9; d_call: NA; cdr3_aa: CASSFGDTGIYTEAFF; cdr3_nt: TGTGCCAGCAGCTTTGGCGACACCGGCATATACACTGAAGCTTTCTTT
j_call: TRBJ1-1; clone_size: NA; v_call: TRBV6-5; d_call: NA; cdr3_aa: CASRTQTVNTEAFF; cdr3_nt: TGTGCCAGCAGGACCCAGACAGTTAACACTGAAGCTTTCTTT
j_call: TRBJ2-1; clone_size: NA; v_call: TRBV7-9; d_call: NA; cdr3_aa: CASSPGGYNEQFF; cdr3_nt: TGTGCCAGCAGCCCCGGAGGCTACAATGAGCAGTTCTTC
j_call: TRBJ2-7; clone_size: NA; v_call: TRBV2; d_call: NA; cdr3_aa: CASSITSGEQYF; cdr3_nt: TGTGCCAGCAGTATAACTAGTGGCGAGCAGTACTTC
j_call: TRBJ1-2; clone_size: NA; v_call: TRBV7-9; d_call: NA; cdr3_aa: CASSLIGTITGIGYTF; cdr3_nt: TGTGCCAGCAGCCTCATCGGCACCATCACAGGGATCGGCTACACCTTC
j_call: TRBJ2-7; clone_size: NA; v_call: TRBV27; d_call: NA; cdr3_aa: CASSPAGTSHEQYF; cdr3_nt: TGTGCCAGCAGTCCAGCCGGGACATCTCACGAGCAGTACTTC
j_call: TRBJ2-1; clone_size: NA; v_call: TRBV11-2; d_call: NA; cdr3_aa: CASSLLRNNEQFF; cdr3_nt: TGTGCCAGCAGCCTGTTGAGGAACAATGAGCAGTTCTTC